This T cell receptor (beta chain) was recorded in a study of blood T cell repertoires in COVID-19. As for the study in general: Sites in the United States, Italy and Spain provided acute and convalescent COVID-19 samples. T cells, B-cell-depleted T cells, or PBMCs provided the cDNA or gDNA that served as material.

As handled by the study authors: Estimated nucleated cell counts came from reference gene primer amplification. Produced via immunoSEQ multiplex PCR; TCRdb's table is partial and in-frame only. The V and J calls and clone size come from that table; D and trimming were worked out from the DNA. The sample has approximately 46,000 clones; 75% to 85% are singletons. Material: peripheral blood. The TCR originated in a woman aged 55 to 70 with acute or convalescent COVID-19.

CDR3 coding DNA: TGTGCCACCTTCCCTTCGAGAAATAATTCACCCCTCCACTTT. This codes for CATFPSRNNSPLHF. The chain links TRBV6-5 to TRBJ1-6; D uncertain. Trimming removed 10 bases at V and 5 bases at J, with 15 bases between. CDR1 is MNHEY, CDR2 SVGAGI, per germline. The CDR3 extends over 14 amino acids.